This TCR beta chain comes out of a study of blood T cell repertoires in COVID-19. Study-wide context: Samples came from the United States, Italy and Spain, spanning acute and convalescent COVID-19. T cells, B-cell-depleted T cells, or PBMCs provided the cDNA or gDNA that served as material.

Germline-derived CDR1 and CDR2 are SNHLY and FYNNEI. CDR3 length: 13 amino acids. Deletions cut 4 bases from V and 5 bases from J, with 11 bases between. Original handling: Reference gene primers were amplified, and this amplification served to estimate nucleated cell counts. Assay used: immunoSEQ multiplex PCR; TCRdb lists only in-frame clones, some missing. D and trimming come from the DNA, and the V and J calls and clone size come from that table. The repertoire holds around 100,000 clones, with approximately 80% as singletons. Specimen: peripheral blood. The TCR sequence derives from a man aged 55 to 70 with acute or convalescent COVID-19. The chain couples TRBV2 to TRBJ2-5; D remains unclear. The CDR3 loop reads CASSGRVRETQYF. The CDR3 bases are TGTGCCAGCAGTGGTAGAGTCCGGGAGACCCAGTACTTC.